This T cell receptor (beta chain) was recorded in a study of blood T cell repertoires in COVID-19. Across the study: The origin of the acute and convalescent COVID-19 samples was the United States, Italy and Spain. T cells, B-cell-depleted T cells, or PBMCs supplied cDNA or gDNA.

CDR1 SGHDN and CDR2 FVKESK come from the germline V gene. This CDR3 is 14 amino acids long. V lost 3 bases and J 5 bases, leaving 11 bases between the germline ends. As processed by the authors: Estimation of nucleated cell counts relied on the amplification of reference gene primers. The assay was immunoSEQ multiplex PCR, and TCRdb's table has in-frame clones only and misses some. The V and J calls and clone size come from that table; D and trimming were worked out from the DNA. The table has some 200,000 clones, approximately 87% seen once. The receptor comes from a man between 18 and 29 years old with active or convalescent COVID-19. The chain recombines TRBV14 with TRBJ2-1, with D possibly TRBD2 on 5 matching bases. Sequencing was done on a sample of peripheral blood. The CDR3 sequence is CASSQRANDNEQFF. The CDR3 DNA reads as TGTGCCAGCAGCCAGAGGGCAAATGACAATGAGCAGTTCTTC.